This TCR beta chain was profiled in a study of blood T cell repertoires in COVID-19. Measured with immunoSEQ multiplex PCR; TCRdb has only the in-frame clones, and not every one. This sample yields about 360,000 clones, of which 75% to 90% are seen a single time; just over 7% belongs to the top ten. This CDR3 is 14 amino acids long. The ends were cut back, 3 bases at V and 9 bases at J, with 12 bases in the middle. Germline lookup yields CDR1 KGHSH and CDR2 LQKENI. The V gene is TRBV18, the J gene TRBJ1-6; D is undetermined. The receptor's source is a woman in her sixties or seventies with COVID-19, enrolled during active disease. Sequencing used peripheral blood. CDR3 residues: CASSPRQASSPLHF. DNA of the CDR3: TGTGCCAGCTCACCCCGTCAGGCGAGTTCACCCCTCCACTTT.